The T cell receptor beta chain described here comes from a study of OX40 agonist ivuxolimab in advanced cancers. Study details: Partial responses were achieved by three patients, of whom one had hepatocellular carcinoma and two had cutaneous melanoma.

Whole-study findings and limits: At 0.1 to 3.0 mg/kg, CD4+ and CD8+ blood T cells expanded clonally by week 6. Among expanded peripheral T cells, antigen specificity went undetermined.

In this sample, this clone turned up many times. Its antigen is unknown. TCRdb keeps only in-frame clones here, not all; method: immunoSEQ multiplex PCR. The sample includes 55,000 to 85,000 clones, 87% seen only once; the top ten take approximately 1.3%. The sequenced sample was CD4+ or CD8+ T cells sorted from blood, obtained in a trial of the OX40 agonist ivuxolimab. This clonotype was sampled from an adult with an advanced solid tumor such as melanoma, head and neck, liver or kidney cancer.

The CDR3, as DNA: TGTGCCAGTAGCCTCCCCTCGGCCAGCAAGCAGTACTTC. As protein: CASSLPSASKQYF. The gene calls are TRBV19 and TRBJ2-7; D gene ambiguous. V dropped 6 bases and J dropped 8 bases, with 17 bases sitting between them. CDR1 and CDR2 (germline): LNHDA, SQIVND (reference sequence). This CDR3 comprises 13 residues.